This T cell receptor (beta chain) was identified in a study of regulatory T cells in long-lasting Graves disease (dated by TCRdb to about 2021). Context from the whole study: Patients with newly diagnosed Graves' disease had been on antithyroid drugs for under 3 months. The study took place in China and was registered as a clinical trial. A total of 35 or so samples were covered by TCR sequencing, comprising some 13 persistent and around 20 newly diagnosed Graves' disease patients. Peripheral blood TCR sequencing and RNA sequencing compared persistent Graves' disease patients with newly diagnosed Graves' disease patients.

What the work shows at the level of the full study, not this receptor alone: As a limitation, the authors acknowledged that the small sample size may reduce accuracy. Only peripheral blood was studied, because thyroid tissue, the primary lesion, was inaccessible. Preferential use of TRBV28, TRBJ1-2 and TRBJ2-5 was observed in persistent disease, whereas TRBV20-1 and TRBJ2-1 were favored in newly diagnosed disease. Lower TCR Shannon entropy and fewer highly expanded clones were observed in persistent Graves' disease patients than in newly diagnosed patients, which suggested clonal expansion. Persistent patients shared more public clonotypes among themselves (around 2,500) than newly diagnosed patients did (more than 950). Sequencing and analysis were limited to the TCR beta chain.

This specimen's time point label, per the study, means: newly diagnosed GD, antithyroid drugs for less than 3 months. RNA was extracted from PBMCs in TRIzol for both TCR sequencing and RNA sequencing. The diagnosis of Graves' disease followed American Thyroid Association guidelines. The patients came from an endocrinology department in Xi'an, China. Each patient gave 7 to 9.5 milliliters of peripheral blood, collected in an EDTA anticoagulant tube. PBMCs were isolated by Ficoll Paque Plus density gradient separation without further T cell sorting. RNA quality was checked with an Agilent 2100 Bioanalyzer and agarose gel, and concentration with a NanoDrop 2000. This clonotype was found many times. The antigen it binds to is not known. Per-nucleotide qualities are absent, and no much larger clonotype sits a single base away. The library was generated by multiplex PCR. TCRdb shows the sequencer as Illumina HiSeq 4000. CDR3 regions were amplified by Arm-PCR with iRepertoire HTBI primers to construct TCR beta libraries. Before sequencing, the PCR products underwent gel purification. The original pipeline was this. A total of around 66 TRBV and 14 TRBJ segments were identified across samples and were used for gene usage analysis of CDR3 amino acid clonotypes. COPE and FqMerger were used to merge filtered high-quality paired reads into contigs. BLAST was used to align contigs to IMGT TRBV, TRBD and TRBJ reference genes, and CDR3 was defined according to IMGT. Any clonotype with a frequency above 0.1% was counted as a highly expanded clone. Shannon entropy was used to measure repertoire diversity, and the Gini coefficient was used to measure V-J evenness. Public clonotypes were defined as clonotypes shared by more than one individual. In TCRdb, the public reads were trimmed at Q25 with fastp and aligned with MiXCR, with productive beta chains retained. When rows share a CDR3 protein, they turn into one entry using the most common DNA and genes. The V and J calls and clone size are TCRdb's, not the authors'. The sample yields approximately 470,000 distinct CDR3 sequences; roughly 15% were counted once. Approximately 12% of the sample comes from the top ten.

The CDR3 has 13 amino acids, counting the end cysteine and phenylalanine. Only the CDR3 DNA is retained, 39 bases long and in frame from the first base. Sequences KGHSH (CDR1) and LQKENI (CDR2) are obtained from the germline V gene. V gives up 5 bases and J gives up 13 bases, and the segment between their germline ends measures 17 bases. These records were also assigned to another study, of T cells in Graves' hyperthyroidism and ophthalmopathy. Reported in the second study: Stable Graves' hyperthyroidism was defined as the absence of progression to ophthalmopathy over 18 months of follow-up. Hyperthyroidism patients were aged 18 to 65 years and newly diagnosed, with disease duration of less than 2 months. The study excluded patients with uncontrolled infections, other autoimmune diseases, pregnancy or lactation. Clinical symptoms, serum thyroxine and TRAb, thyroid ultrasound, and orbital computed tomography formed the basis for the diagnoses. For the first round of RT-PCR on the TCR CDR3, the HTBI primer set was used together with the Qiagen OneStep RT-PCR kit. Most expanded thyroid clonotypes (frequency above 0.001) were also detected in blood, suggesting blood repertoires may reflect thyroid immune responses. In cross-validation, a model built on a 13 V-J signature told ophthalmopathy apart from stable hyperthyroidism with just under 90% sensitivity and roughly 82% specificity, and in testing the same model reached 80%/75%. During validation, the model predicted progression to ophthalmopathy a median of approximately 7 months ahead of onset, with around 71% sensitivity and around 73% specificity. To identify TCR V-J signatures that set the groups apart, the researchers used a discovery cohort of 100 or so patients, made up of fewer than 50 with Graves' ophthalmopathy and 55 to 65 with stable Graves' hyperthyroidism. An independent validation cohort of around 19 hyperthyroidism patients and approximately 17 patients who later progressed to ophthalmopathy tested prospective prediction of ophthalmopathy. The roughly 100 discovery patients were randomly split 7:3 into training and test sets. The study also compared thyroid tissue and blood T-cell repertoires from a handful of Graves' hyperthyroidism patients. Following sampling, methimazole starting at 30 mg daily was given to hyperthyroidism patients, and high-dose intravenous methylprednisolone was given to ophthalmopathy patients. A second multiplex PCR round built the libraries, followed by size selection and purification. The libraries were sequenced on an Illumina HiSeq2000 using paired-end 100 bp reads. SOAPnuke was used to process the raw data, throwing out any read that contained adapters or uncalled bases, had a mean Phred below 15, or lacked an exact constant-primer or identifier match. High-quality paired reads were merged using COPE v1.2.5, and each unique nucleotide sequence was defined as a clonotype. MiTCR v1.1 was used to align the clonotypes against IMGT TRBV, TRBD and TRBJ reference segments. The analysis was restricted to V-J combinations with a frequency above 0.0001, which together covered just over 98% of the repertoires. The TCS score was defined as F50 (clonal expansion) divided by E x V (chaos), with BLOSUM62-based TCRdist calculated between CDR3 peptides within each V-J. Welch's t-statistics and random forest reduced 500 to 550 V-J features to roughly 13, which were used in a naive Bayes classifier (R e1071). Sample size was not statistically predetermined, and blinding of investigators to group allocation was not performed. The paper reports TCR Vbeta CDR3 sequencing of approximately 140 peripheral blood samples: 40 to 45 ophthalmopathy, fewer than 80 hyperthyroidism and roughly 17 progressor patients.

The source of this sequence is a man aged 35-49 years with Graves disease. Donor details come from another sample of the same person, matched by shared clones. Recombination linked TRBV18 to TRBJ2-2; TRBD2 is possibly the D segment (6 matching bases). The sequencing here drew on peripheral blood mononuclear cells (PBMCs), taken at new diagnosis, from a patient treated with antithyroid drugs. The DNA is TGTGCCAGCTCATCAGCGGGCGGACCTGTGCTGTTTTTT. Its protein product is CASSSAGGPVLFF.